The subject of this entry is one TCR beta chain. The record originates from a study of Ad26.COV2.S vaccination and SARS-CoV-2 variants. Trimming pared 3 bases from V and 0 bases from J, leaving 5 bases between. Per germline, CDR1 LNHDA and CDR2 SQIVND (reference sequence). This CDR3 has 13 residues. Treatment here: roughly 19 received Ad26.COV2.S at low or high dose, single or two shots; five or six received placebo; per-sample allocation not given. The samples date from day 63 after the first vaccine or placebo injection. Vaccine was an Ad26 vector expressing Wuhan-strain SARS-CoV-2 spike. Measured with immunoSEQ multiplex PCR; TCRdb has only the in-frame clones, and not every one. Counted here are fewer than 400,000 clones, around 83% occurring once; the ten biggest clones make up 1.9%.

The rearrangement links TRBV19 to TRBJ2-5; the D is unclear. This clonotype was sampled from a person between 18 and 65 years old who received the Ad26.COV2.S COVID-19 vaccine or a placebo. The sample here was peripheral blood, taken in a trial of Ad26.COV2.S vaccine versus placebo. The CDR3 sequence is CASSMADQETQYF. DNA of the CDR3: TGTGCCAGTAGTATGGCAGACCAAGAGACCCAGTACTTC.